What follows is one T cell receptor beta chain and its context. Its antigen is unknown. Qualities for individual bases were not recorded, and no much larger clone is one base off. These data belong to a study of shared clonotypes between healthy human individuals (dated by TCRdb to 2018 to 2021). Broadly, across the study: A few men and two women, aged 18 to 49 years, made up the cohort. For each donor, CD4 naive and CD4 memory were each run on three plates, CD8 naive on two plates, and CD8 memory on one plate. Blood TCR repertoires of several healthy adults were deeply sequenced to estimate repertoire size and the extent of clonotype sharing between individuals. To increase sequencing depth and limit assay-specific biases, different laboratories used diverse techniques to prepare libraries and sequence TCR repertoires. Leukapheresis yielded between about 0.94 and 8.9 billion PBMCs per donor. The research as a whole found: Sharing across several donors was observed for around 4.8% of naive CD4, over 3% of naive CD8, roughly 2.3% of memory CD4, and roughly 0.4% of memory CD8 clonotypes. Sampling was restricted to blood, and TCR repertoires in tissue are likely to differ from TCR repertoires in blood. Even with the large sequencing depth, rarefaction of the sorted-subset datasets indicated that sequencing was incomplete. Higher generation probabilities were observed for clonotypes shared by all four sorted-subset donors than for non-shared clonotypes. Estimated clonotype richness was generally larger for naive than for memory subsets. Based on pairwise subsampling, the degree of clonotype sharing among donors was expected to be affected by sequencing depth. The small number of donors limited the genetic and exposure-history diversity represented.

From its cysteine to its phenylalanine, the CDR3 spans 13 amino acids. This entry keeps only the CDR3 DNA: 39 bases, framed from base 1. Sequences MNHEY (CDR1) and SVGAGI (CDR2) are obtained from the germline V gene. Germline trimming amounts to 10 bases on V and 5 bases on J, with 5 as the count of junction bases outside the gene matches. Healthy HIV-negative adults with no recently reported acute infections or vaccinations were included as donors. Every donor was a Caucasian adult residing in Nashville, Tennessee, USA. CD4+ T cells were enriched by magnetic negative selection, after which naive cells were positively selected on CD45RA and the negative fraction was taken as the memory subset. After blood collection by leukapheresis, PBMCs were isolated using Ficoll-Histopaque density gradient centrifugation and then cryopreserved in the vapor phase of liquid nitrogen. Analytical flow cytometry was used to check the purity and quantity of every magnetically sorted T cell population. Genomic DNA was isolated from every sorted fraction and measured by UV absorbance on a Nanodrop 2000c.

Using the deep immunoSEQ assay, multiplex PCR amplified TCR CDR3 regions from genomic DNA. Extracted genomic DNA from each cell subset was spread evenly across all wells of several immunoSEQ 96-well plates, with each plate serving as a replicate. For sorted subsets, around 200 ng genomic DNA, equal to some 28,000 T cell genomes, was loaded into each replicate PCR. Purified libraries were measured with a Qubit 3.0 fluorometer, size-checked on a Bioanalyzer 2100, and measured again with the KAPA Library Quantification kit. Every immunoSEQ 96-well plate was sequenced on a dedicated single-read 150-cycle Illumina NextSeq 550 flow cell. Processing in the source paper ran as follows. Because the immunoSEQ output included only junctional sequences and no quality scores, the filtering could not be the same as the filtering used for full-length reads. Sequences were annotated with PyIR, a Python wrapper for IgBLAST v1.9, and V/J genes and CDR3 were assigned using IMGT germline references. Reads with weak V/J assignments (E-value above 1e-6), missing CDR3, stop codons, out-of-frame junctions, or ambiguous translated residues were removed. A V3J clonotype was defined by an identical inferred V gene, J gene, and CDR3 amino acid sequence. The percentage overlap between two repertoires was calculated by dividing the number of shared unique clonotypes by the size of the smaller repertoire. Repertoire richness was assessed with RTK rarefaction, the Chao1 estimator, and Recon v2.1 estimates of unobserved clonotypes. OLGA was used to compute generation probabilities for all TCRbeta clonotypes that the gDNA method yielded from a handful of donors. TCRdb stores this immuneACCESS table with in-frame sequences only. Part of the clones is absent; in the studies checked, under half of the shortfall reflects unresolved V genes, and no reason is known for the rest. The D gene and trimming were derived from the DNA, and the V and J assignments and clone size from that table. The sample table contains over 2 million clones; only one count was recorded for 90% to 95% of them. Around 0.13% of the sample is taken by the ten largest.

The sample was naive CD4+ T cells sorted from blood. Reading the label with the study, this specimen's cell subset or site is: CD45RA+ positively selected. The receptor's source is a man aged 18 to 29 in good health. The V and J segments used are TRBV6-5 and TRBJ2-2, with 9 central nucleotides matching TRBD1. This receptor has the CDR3 CATTTGGTGELFF. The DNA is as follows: TGTGCCACCACGACAGGGGGAACCGGGGAGCTGTTTTTT.